Listed below are T cell receptor beta chains from one sample, sequenced in a study of blood T cells in healthy people across ages. TCRdb re-analysed the 5' RACE reads in MiXCR, keeping a single row per CDR3 protein. The top ten hold about a fifth of the sample, which has 910,000 or so distinct CDR3 sequences, 51% seen once. What was sequenced was blood. The receptors were gathered from an older woman in good health. Both conserved end residues are part of each CDR3. D genes are given only for firm matches. Some rows mark clone size as missing; the rest say once, few, many or name a class of expanded clone.

CSVLNWGSTEAFF,TGCAGCGTTCTTAACTGGGGAAGCACTGAAGCTTTCTTT,-,TRBJ1-1,-,TRBV29-1
CSVRLTDTQYF,TGCAGCGTCCGACTCACAGATACGCAGTATTTT,few,TRBJ2-3,-,TRBV29-1
CASSQPHLRGTEAFF,TGCGCCAGCAGCCAACCCCACCTCCGGGGCACTGAAGCTTTCTTT,-,TRBJ1-1,-,TRBV4-1
CASSDRTSGRIYEQYF,TGTGCCAGCAGCGACAGGACTAGCGGGAGGATTTACGAGCAGTACTTC,-,TRBJ2-7,TRBD2,TRBV14
CSVEGGSSGRDNEQFF,TGCAGCGTTGAAGGGGGATCTAGCGGGAGGGATAATGAGCAGTTCTTC,-,TRBJ2-1,TRBD2,TRBV29-1
CASSLDGGTDTQYF,TGTGCCAGCAGTCTCGACGGCGGGACGGATACGCAGTATTTT,many,TRBJ2-3,-,TRBV2
CASSPNKWGSTDTQYF,TGTGCCAGCAGTCCTAATAAGTGGGGGAGCACAGATACGCAGTATTTT,few,TRBJ2-3,-,TRBV28
CASGRLAGFNEQFF,TGTGCCAGCGGAAGACTAGCGGGATTCAATGAGCAGTTCTTC,once,TRBJ2-1,TRBD2,TRBV27
CTSSYFRTSGRLNIQYF,TGTACCAGCAGTTACTTTCGGACTAGCGGCAGATTAAACATTCAGTACTTC,once,TRBJ2-4,TRBD2,TRBV28
CATSRSPQRVSDTQFF,TGTGCCACCAGCAGGTCGCCCCAGCGTGTTTCAGATACGCAGTTTTTT,-,TRBJ2-3,-,TRBV15
CASSVPGAIPYEQYF,TGTGCCAGCAGTGTCCCCGGGGCGATCCCCTACGAGCAGTACTTC,-,TRBJ2-7,-,TRBV28
CASSVAGTAAYEQYF,TGTGCCAGCAGCGTAGCGGGGACAGCAGCCTACGAGCAGTACTTC,few,TRBJ2-7,TRBD1,TRBV9
CASSLGTGGRGNSPLHF,TGTGCCAGCAGTTTAGGGACAGGGGGCCGAGGGAATTCACCCCTCCACTTT,-,TRBJ1-6,TRBD1,TRBV27
CATSADSLTQYF,TGTGCCACCTCGGCGGATTCCTTGACCCAGTACTTC,-,TRBJ2-5,-,TRBV24-1
CSASAVGNTIYF,TGCAGTGCTAGTGCCGTCGGAAACACCATATATTTT,-,TRBJ1-3,-,TRBV20-1
CASSLEDPYEQYF,TGTGCCAGCAGCTTGGAGGATCCCTACGAGCAGTACTTC,-,TRBJ2-7,-,TRBV5-6
CASSLTSGSSGANVLTF,TGCGCCAGCAGCTTGACTAGCGGGAGCTCTGGGGCCAACGTCCTGACTTTC,-,TRBJ2-6,TRBD2,TRBV5-1
CASSVVAGYGYTF,TGTGCCAGCAGTGTAGTAGCAGGCTACGGCTACACCTTC,-,TRBJ1-2,-,TRBV12-3/TRBV12-4
CKAGTNYNEQFF,TGCAAAGCGGGGACTAACTACAATGAGCAGTTCTTC,-,TRBJ2-1,TRBD2,TRBV20-1
CASSLASLSLSSGNLFF,TGTGCCAGCAGCTTGGCCAGTCTTAGCCTATCCTCGGGAAACCTGTTTTTT,-,TRBJ1-4,-,TRBV5-5
CASSSPGGFLSSTDTQYF,TGTGCCAGCAGCTCCCCGGGGGGGTTTCTGTCCAGCACAGATACGCAGTATTTT,few,TRBJ2-3,TRBD2,TRBV7-2
CAISELGRANEQFF,TGTGCCATCAGTGAGTTGGGGAGGGCTAATGAGCAGTTCTTC,few,TRBJ2-1,TRBD2,TRBV10-3
CASRTTPSYEQYF,TGTGCCAGCAGGACTACCCCGTCCTACGAGCAGTACTTC,-,TRBJ2-7,-,TRBV28
CASSPRLRGEPNIQYF,TGTGCCAGCAGCCCCCGTCTACGGGGGGAGCCAAACATTCAGTACTTC,-,TRBJ2-4,TRBD2,TRBV11-2
CASSWGQKQETQYF,TGCGCCAGCAGCTGGGGACAGAAACAAGAGACCCAGTACTTC,-,TRBJ2-5,TRBD1,TRBV4-3
CASSCRTGGQEAQYF,TGTGCCAGCAGTTGCAGGACAGGGGGGCAAGAGGCCCAGTACTTC,-,TRBJ2-7,TRBD1,TRBV12-3/TRBV12-4
CASSLTGLAGETQYF,TGCGCCAGCAGCTTGACCGGACTAGCGGGAGAGACCCAGTACTTC,-,TRBJ2-5,TRBD2,TRBV5-1
CAIRAPGGNEQFF,TGTGCCATCAGAGCCCCCGGGGGGAATGAGCAGTTCTTC,-,TRBJ2-1,TRBD2,TRBV10-3
CAGTEVHRCLGSGELFF,TGTGCTGGCACAGAAGTACACAGATGTCTGGGGTCCGGGGAGCTGTTTTTT,-,TRBJ2-2,-,TRBV6-1